This T cell receptor (beta chain) was identified in a study of blood T cell repertoires in COVID-19. Germline CDR1 is MGHRA and CDR2 is YSYEKL. The CDR3 extends over 13 amino acids. The germline V and J ends were trimmed by 3 bases and 4 bases, with 7 bases remaining between them. Recruits, aged about 18 to 95 years, lived in 24 US areas. Profiled with immunoSEQ multiplex PCR; TCRdb holds only in-frame clones, not every one. The sample holds over 110,000 clones; 84% are singletons and the top ten take 3.9%. The receptor was derived from a man between 45 and 60 years old in a cohort exposed to, infected with or recovered from COVID-19 (not recorded which). V gene TRBV4-1 combines with J gene TRBJ1-5; D remains ambiguous. The sequenced sample was PBMCs or T cells enriched from blood (not recorded which). The CDR3 region has the DNA TGCGCCAGCAGCCAGATCAGGAATCAGCCCCAGCATTTT. This encodes CASSQIRNQPQHF.